This TCR beta chain came from a study of blood T cells in healthy people across ages. General observations from the study: Per million T cells, TCR beta diversity dropped about linearly as age rose.

Trimming took 2 bases from V and 4 from J; bases not matched to a gene: 6. CDR3 length equals 15 residues. The germline V gene encodes CDR1 MNHEY and CDR2 SVGAGI. Drawn from each donor were approximately 9.2 milliliters of peripheral blood. Comment on this clonotype: Its antigen remains unknown.

The second PCR ran roughly 6 to 11 cycles with a sample-barcoded 5' primer and J-beta primers. Carrying 12 random nucleotides, a template-switch adaptor labeled each individual cDNA molecule. TCRdb analysed the 5' RACE reads with MiXCR anew, one entry per CDR3 protein. Here the sample spans hundreds of thousands of distinct CDR3 sequences, approximately 44% being singletons. The clonotype comes from a man between 60 and 75 years old in good health. The sample consisted of blood. The chain has TRBV6-5 and TRBJ2-3; 7 nucleotides align to TRBD1. This chain's CDR3 is CASSYRGRSSDTQYF. The CDR3 DNA reads as TGTGCCAGCAGTTACAGGGGGCGCAGCTCAGATACGCAGTATTTT.